This TCR beta chain was sequenced during a study of control samples from healthy donors and cancer patients. Using immunoSEQ multiplex PCR, the repertoire was profiled, and TCRdb retains in-frame clones only, with some absent. Of 120,000 to 150,000 clones listed, roughly 94% are singletons. CDR3 length: 12 amino acids. In germline, CDR1 is ENHRY, CDR2 SYGVKD. The ends were cut back, 4 bases at V and 1 base at J, with 4 bases in the middle. Input material: blood. This TCR was recovered from a man aged 35-49 years in good health. The chain has TRBV10-3 and TRBJ1-1, with D uncertain. As DNA, the CDR3 is TGTGCCATCAGTGCGAGGAACACTGAAGCTTTCTTT. Its translation is CAISARNTEAFF.